A selection of T cell receptor beta chains follows, all from one sample in a study of response to subunit inactivated influenza vaccine. TCRdb reprocessed the RT-PCR reads via MiXCR and lists one record per CDR3 protein. The sample shows a few hundred thousand distinct CDR3 sequences, 14% of them seen only once. This specimen was PBMCs from blood, taken 11 to 12 days after vaccination. The source is a man aged 45-60 years who received an inactivated influenza vaccine. CDR3s include the opening cysteine and the closing phenylalanine or tryptophan. The D gene is left open where the match is weak. The size field is filled for only some rows; it gives once, few, many or a size class.

j_call clone_size d_call v_call cdr3_nt cdr3_aa
TRBJ2-7 few TRBD1 TRBV19 TGTGCCAGTAGTACATCCCGGGACAGGGTCCCCTACGAGCAGTACTTC CASSTSRDRVPYEQYF
TRBJ1-2 few - TRBV20-1 TGCAGTGCTAGACCCTCGGCGTATAACTATGGCTACACCTTC CSARPSAYNYGYTF
TRBJ1-6 many TRBD1 TRBV9 TGTGCCAGCAGCGCCGGGACAGGATATAATTCACCCCTCCACTTT CASSAGTGYNSPLHF
TRBJ1-5 - TRBD1 TRBV7-2 TGTGCCAGCAACCTCTACAGGGGGCCCGATCAGCCCCAGCATTTT CASNLYRGPDQPQHF
TRBJ2-2 - - TRBV12-3/TRBV12-4 TGTGCCAGCAGTAATCCCCGGAACACCGGGGAGCTGTTTTTT CASSNPRNTGELFF
TRBJ1-5 - - TRBV5-5 TGTGCCAGCAGTACAGGCCCCAATCAGCCCCAGCATTTT CASSTGPNQPQHF
TRBJ1-1 - - TRBV28 TGTGCCAGCAGTTTTAGGGGTCTGGGCACTGAAGCTTTCTTT CASSFRGLGTEAFF
TRBJ1-4 few - TRBV20-1 TGCAGTGCGATCCATACAGGGATGGGTGAAAAACTGTTTTTT CSAIHTGMGEKLFF
TRBJ2-5 few TRBD1 TRBV7-9 TGTGCCAGCAGCTTTCCGGGACAGCCTTACCAAGAGACCCAGTACTTC CASSFPGQPYQETQYF
TRBJ2-3 - - TRBV4-3 TGCGCCAGCAGTCGACACTACCCGCCCCCTAGCACAGATACGCAGTATTTT CASSRHYPPPSTDTQYF
TRBJ2-7 few TRBD1 TRBV7-2 TGTGCCAGCAGCTTTGGACAGGCAATCTCCTACGAGCAGTACTTC CASSFGQAISYEQYF
TRBJ1-5 many - TRBV4-2 TGTGCCAGCAGCCCAGGGGTGGGGGAGCAGCCCCAGCATTTT CASSPGVGEQPQHF
TRBJ2-5 - TRBD1 TRBV10-3 TGTGCCATCAGTGAAGGACCAGGGGGCGGGCAGACCCAGTACTTC CAISEGPGGGQTQYF
TRBJ2-7 few - TRBV28 TGTGCCAGCAGGGGGGGGGCAGGGAACTCCTACGAGCAGTACTTC CASRGGAGNSYEQYF
TRBJ2-2 few - TRBV7-3 TGTGCCAGCAGCTTAACAGGGGCTCGGGAGCTGTTTTTT CASSLTGARELFF
TRBJ1-2 - TRBD1 TRBV18 TGTGCCAGCTCTCCAAGCGGGACAGGGAACTCCTATGGCTACACCTTC CASSPSGTGNSYGYTF
TRBJ2-3 few TRBD2 TRBV3-1 TGTGCCAGCCTGAAGCGGGGGGGCGGAGATACGCAGTATTTT CASLKRGGGDTQYF
TRBJ2-5 - TRBD1 TRBV28 TGTGCCAGCAGTATAAACCGGGACAGTTGGTTC CASSINRDSWF
TRBJ2-1 - TRBD2 TRBV27 TGTGCCAGCAGAAAAATAGCGGGAGGGCCGGACAATGAGCAGTTCTTC CASRKIAGGPDNEQFF
TRBJ2-3 many - TRBV7-2 TGTGCCAGCAGCCCCAACGCAGATACGCAGTATTTT CASSPNADTQYF
TRBJ2-3 few TRBD2 TRBV7-8 TGTGCCAGCAGCTTAGCCTGGCTAGCGGCAGATACGCAGTATTTT CASSLAWLAADTQYF
TRBJ2-1 few TRBD2 TRBV20-1 TGCAGTGCTATTGGCGGGGGGGCCAGTGAGCAGTTCTTC CSAIGGGASEQFF
TRBJ2-6 - TRBD1 TRBV19 TGTGCCAGTAGACCGGGACAGGGGTCCGGGTCTGGGGCCAACGTCCTGACTTTC CASRPGQGSGSGANVLTF
TRBJ2-1 few TRBD2 TRBV4-1 TGCGCCAGCAGCCACGGGACTAGCTACAATGAGCAGTTCTTC CASSHGTSYNEQFF
TRBJ2-5 - - TRBV5-4 TGTGCCAGCAGCCGAAGCACCAACCAAGAGACCCAGTACTTC CASSRSTNQETQYF
TRBJ2-1 many TRBD2 TRBV2 TGTGCCAGTAGACTAGCGGGCGTCAATGAGCAGTTCTTC CASRLAGVNEQFF
TRBJ2-2 few - TRBV5-6 TGTGCCAGCAGCTTGGCGTTTGTTAGAACCGGGGAGCTGTTTTTT CASSLAFVRTGELFF
TRBJ2-7 - - TRBV3-1 TGTGCCAGCAGCCAAGAAAATTGTCAGGGCAACTACGAGCAGTACTTC CASSQENCQGNYEQYF
TRBJ2-3 - TRBD2 TRBV5-5 TGTGCCAGCATACTACTAGCGGGGTCCACAGATACGCAGTATTTT CASILLAGSTDTQYF
TRBJ2-7 few - TRBV6-6 TGTGCCAGCAGTTACTCGAGAGACAGGCGGCGGAACGAGCAGTACTTC CASSYSRDRRRNEQYF
TRBJ2-7 few - TRBV7-2 TGTGCCAGCAGCTTAGGTCTCTCCTGGGAGCAGTACTTC CASSLGLSWEQYF
TRBJ2-7 - TRBD2 TRBV10-2 TGCGCCAGCAAACTTACTAGCGGGGGGACCTACGAGCAGTACTTC CASKLTSGGTYEQYF